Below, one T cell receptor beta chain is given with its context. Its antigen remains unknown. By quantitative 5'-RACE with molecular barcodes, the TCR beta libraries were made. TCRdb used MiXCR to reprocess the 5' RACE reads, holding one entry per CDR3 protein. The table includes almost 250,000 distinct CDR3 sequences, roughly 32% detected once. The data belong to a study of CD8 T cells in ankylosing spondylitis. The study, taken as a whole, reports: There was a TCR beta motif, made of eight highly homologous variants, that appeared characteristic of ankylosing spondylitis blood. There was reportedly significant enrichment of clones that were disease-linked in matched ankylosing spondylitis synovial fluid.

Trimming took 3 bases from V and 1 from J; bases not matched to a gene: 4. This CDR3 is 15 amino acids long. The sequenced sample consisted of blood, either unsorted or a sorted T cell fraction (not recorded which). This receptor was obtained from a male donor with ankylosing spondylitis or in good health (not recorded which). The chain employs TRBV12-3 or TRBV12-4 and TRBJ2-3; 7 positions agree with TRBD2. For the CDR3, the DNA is TGTGCCAGCAGTTTGGGCGGGGGTCGCACAGATACGCAGTATTTT. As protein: CASSLGGGRTDTQYF.